Each of the 17 T cell receptor beta chains below was sequenced from the same sample in a study of identical twins. In TCRdb, the 5' RACE reads were re-called with MiXCR into one record per CDR3 protein. The repertoire holds under 250,000 distinct CDR3 sequences, with approximately 8.3% as singletons. This sample was also put to use in a study of yellow fever vaccine responses in identical twins.

Specimen: memory (CD45RO+) T cells sorted from blood. These receptors were obtained from a woman under 30 in good health.

This clonotype was recorded at least ten times. CDR3 nucleotide sequence: TGTGCCAGCAGCGCAGGGTCCTCCGGGGAGCTGTTTTTT. Translated, it gives CASSAGSSGELFF. V usage is TRBV6-4 and J usage is TRBJ2-2, with D tentatively TRBD1 (5 bases). CDR1 is MRHNA and CDR2 is SNTAGT in the germline V gene. This CDR3 is 13 amino acids long. Trimming stripped 6 bases from V and 6 bases from J, with 11 bases between.

The rearrangement uses TRBV3-1 and TRBJ2-5, with D possibly TRBD2 on 5 matching bases. Germline V gene sequence: CDR1 LGHDT, CDR2 YNNKEL (reference sequence). The CDR3 length is 12 residues. V lost 3 bases to trimming and J lost 5 bases, with 7 bases between them. The CDR3 coding sequence is TGTGCCAGCAGCCACGGGGTGGAGACCCAGTACTTC. Residues: CASSHGVETQYF.

V gene TRBV11-2 combines with J gene TRBJ2-5; 7 bases line up with TRBD1. Germline V gives CDR1 SGHAT, CDR2 FQNNGV. The CDR3 sequence is 14 residues long. J gave up 7 bases and V 5 bases, and 10 bases lay outside the gene matches. The CDR3 here is CASSARQGPGTQYF. The CDR3 DNA is TGTGCCAGCAGCGCTAGACAGGGACCGGGGACCCAGTACTTC.

About this clonotype itself: This may arise from a read error, as a much more abundant clone is one base away. The genes are TRBV7-2 and TRBJ2-7, with 9 positions matching TRBD2. This CDR3 has 15 amino acids. V lost 4 bases to trimming and J lost 2 bases; unmatched junction nucleotides: 6. Per the germline V gene, CDR1 is SGHTA and CDR2 is FQGNSA. The CDR3: CASSSWTSDPYEQYF. The CDR3 DNA is TGTGCCAGCAGCTCCTGGACTAGCGACCCCTACGAGCAGTACTTC.

The table lists this clonotype with many counts. The chain employs TRBV7-2 and TRBJ2-3; no reliable D call. Trimming pared 0 bases from V and 4 bases from J, leaving 5 bases between. The CDR3 contains 13 residues. Germline lookup yields CDR1 SGHTA and CDR2 FQGNSA. The CDR3 nucleotides are TGTGCCAGCAGCTTAGCTCCAGCAGATACGCAGTATTTT. It translates to CASSLAPADTQYF.

The chain combines TRBV6-1 with TRBJ2-3; D may match TRBD1 or TRBD2 (5 bases each). CDR1 and CDR2 (germline): MNHNS, SASEGT. The CDR3 totals 15 residues. V lost 6 bases, J lost 7 bases, and 20 bases lay in between. This chain's CDR3 is CASRAPGPRGYTQYF. CDR3 DNA sequence: TGTGCCAGCAGGGCCCCGGGGCCGAGAGGGTATACGCAGTATTTT.

This clonotype was recorded at least ten times. This rearrangement joins TRBV5-1 to TRBJ1-2; possibly TRBD1 for D (5 bases). The germline V and J ends were trimmed by 5 bases and 4 bases, with 12 bases remaining between them. From germline, CDR1 is SGHRS and CDR2 YFSETQ. This CDR3 is built from 13 residues. The CDR3 is CASRIRDGYGYTF. As DNA, the CDR3 is TGCGCCAGCAGGATCCGGGACGGCTATGGCTACACCTTC.

This clonotype was counted many times. The chain uses TRBV15 and TRBJ2-1; a weak D match, TRBD2 (5 bases). Germline V gives CDR1 LNHNV, CDR2 YYDKDF (reference sequence). V was trimmed by 1 base and J by 7 bases, leaving 11 bases between them. There are 14 residues in the CDR3. CDR3 bases: TGTGCCACCAGCAGAGCGGACCCGGGAAATGAGCAGTTCTTC. Protein: CATSRADPGNEQFF.

At least ten counts were recorded for this clonotype. V gene TRBV5-4 combines with J gene TRBJ2-1; D is unresolved. Trimming took off 2 bases at V and 3 bases at J, with 3 bases between the two ends. Per the germline V gene, CDR1 is SGHNT and CDR2 is YYREEE (reference sequence). CDR3 length: 12 amino acids. The chain's CDR3 is CASSLNYNEQFF. The CDR3 bases are TGTGCCAGCAGCTTAAACTACAATGAGCAGTTCTTC.

The table lists this clonotype with many counts. The chain uses TRBV2 and TRBJ1-4; the D is unclear. Germline assignment: CDR1 SNHLY and CDR2 FYNNEI. Between the trimmed V and J ends, which lost 7 bases and 3 bases, there was a span of 12 bases. CDR3 size: 14 residues. This chain's CDR3 is CASIGQRANEKLFF. CDR3 nucleotides: TGTGCCAGCATTGGGCAGAGAGCTAATGAAAAACTGTTTTTT.

This clonotype was picked up a small number of times. The rearrangement uses TRBV12-3 or TRBV12-4 and TRBJ2-3, with D perhaps matching TRBD1 or TRBD2 (5 bases each). V lost 5 bases to trimming and J lost 3 bases, with 18 bases between them. There are 16 residues in the CDR3. The CDR3 DNA is TGTGCCAGCAGTCCCGCGGGCCCTGAGGGGACAGATACGCAGTATTTT. It codes for CASSPAGPEGTDTQYF.

This clonotype was seen many times. The V and J genes are TRBV5-6 and TRBJ1-1; 8 positions match TRBD1. The CDR3 has 18 residues. Germline V lookup: CDR1 SGHDT, CDR2 YYEEEE. V gave up 4 bases and J gave up 1 base; unmatched junction bases: 15. CDR3 amino acids: CASSPGSADRAPNTEAFF. Here the CDR3 DNA reads TGTGCCAGCAGCCCAGGCTCAGCGGACAGGGCCCCGAACACTGAAGCTTTCTTT.

The sample holds a few counts of this clonotype. The rearrangement links TRBV27 to TRBJ1-3, with TRBD1 as a possible D gene (6 bases). The ends were cut back, 0 bases at V and 4 bases at J, with 10 bases in the middle. This CDR3 has 15 amino acids. Germline values: CDR1 MNHEY, CDR2 SMNVEV (reference sequence). CDR3 nucleotide sequence: TGTGCCAGCAGTTTATCTTCAGGGGTCGGAAACACCATATATTTT. Translated, it gives CASSLSSGVGNTIYF.

This clonotype was detected only a few times. The chain combines TRBV7-2 with TRBJ2-7; no reliable D call. The V gene's germline CDR1 is SGHTA and CDR2 FQGNSA. The CDR3 runs to 14 residues. Trimming took off 5 bases at V and 2 bases at J, with 13 bases between the two ends. The CDR3 DNA is TGTGCCAGCAGCACCTTGACTCCCCCCTACGAGCAGTACTTC. This sequence encodes CASSTLTPPYEQYF.

This clonotype has ten or more counts. The CDR3 sequence is CASSTRTSGGFPDTQYF. CDR3 nucleotide sequence: TGTGCCAGCAGCACCCGGACTAGCGGGGGTTTTCCAGATACGCAGTATTTT. The rearrangement uses TRBV6-2 or TRBV6-3 and TRBJ2-3; 13 bases line up with TRBD2. This CDR3 has 17 amino acids. The J segment lost 4 bases and the V segment lost 6 bases, leaving 10 bases of the junction unmatched. Germline assignment: CDR1 MNHEY and CDR2 SVGEGT.

The chain's CDR3 is CASSRSDPDLGYTF. As DNA, the CDR3 is TGTGCCAGCAGCCGCTCTGACCCGGATCTGGGCTACACCTTC. The chain recombines TRBV3-1 with TRBJ1-2; D uncertain. There are 14 residues in the CDR3. V lost 4 bases, J lost 8 bases, and 17 bases lay in between. Germline V gene data show CDR1 as LGHDT and CDR2 as YNNKEL (reference sequence).

This chain joins TRBV7-3 and TRBJ2-1; 8 nucleotides match TRBD1. This CDR3 region has 15 residues. After removal of 5 bases from V and 3 bases from J, the junction contained 6 bases not matched to a gene. The germline gives CDR1 SGHTA, CDR2 FQGTGA. The CDR3 coding sequence is TGTGCCAGCAGCGTACAGGGGGGCTACTACAATGAGCAGTTCTTC. Amino acid sequence: CASSVQGGYYNEQFF.